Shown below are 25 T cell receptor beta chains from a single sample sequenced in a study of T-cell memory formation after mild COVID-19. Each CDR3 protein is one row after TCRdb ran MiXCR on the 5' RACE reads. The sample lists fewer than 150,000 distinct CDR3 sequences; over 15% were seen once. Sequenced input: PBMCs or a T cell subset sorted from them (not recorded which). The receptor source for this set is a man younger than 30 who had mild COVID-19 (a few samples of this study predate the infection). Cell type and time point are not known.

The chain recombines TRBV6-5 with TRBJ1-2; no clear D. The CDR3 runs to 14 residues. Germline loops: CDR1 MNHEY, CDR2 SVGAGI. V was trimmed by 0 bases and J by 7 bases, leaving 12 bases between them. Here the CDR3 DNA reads TGTGCCAGCAGTTACTCTGCAGATCGGCCTGGCTACACCTTC. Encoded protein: CASSYSADRPGYTF.

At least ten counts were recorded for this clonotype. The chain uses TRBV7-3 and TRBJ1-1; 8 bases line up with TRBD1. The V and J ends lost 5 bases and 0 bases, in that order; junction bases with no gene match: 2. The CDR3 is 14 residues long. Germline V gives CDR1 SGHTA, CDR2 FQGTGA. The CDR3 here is CASSRDRMNTEAFF. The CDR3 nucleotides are TGTGCCAGCAGCAGGGACAGGATGAACACTGAAGCTTTCTTT.

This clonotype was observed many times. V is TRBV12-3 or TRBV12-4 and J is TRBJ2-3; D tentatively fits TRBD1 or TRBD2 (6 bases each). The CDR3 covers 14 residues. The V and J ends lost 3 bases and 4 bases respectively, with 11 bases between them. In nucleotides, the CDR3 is TGTGCCAGCAGTTTCGGGGGCTTGGCAGATACGCAGTATTTT. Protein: CASSFGGLADTQYF.

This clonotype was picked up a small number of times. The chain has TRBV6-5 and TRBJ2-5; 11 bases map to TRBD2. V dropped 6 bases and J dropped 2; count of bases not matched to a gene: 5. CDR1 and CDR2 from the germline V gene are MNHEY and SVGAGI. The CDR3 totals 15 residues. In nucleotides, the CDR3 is TGTGCCAGCAGGATAGCGGGGGGGCGGCAAGAGACCCAGTACTTC. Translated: CASRIAGGRQETQYF.

CDR3 DNA sequence: TGTGCCAGTAGTATAGCAGGGCAGCGAGAGACCCAGTACTTC. Translated, it gives CASSIAGQRETQYF. The V gene is TRBV19, the J gene TRBJ2-5; tentative D call: TRBD1 (5 bases). Germline lookup yields CDR1 LNHDA and CDR2 SQIVND (reference sequence). The CDR3 runs 14 residues. The V end lost 1 base, the J end lost 4 bases, and 10 bases lay between the germline ends.

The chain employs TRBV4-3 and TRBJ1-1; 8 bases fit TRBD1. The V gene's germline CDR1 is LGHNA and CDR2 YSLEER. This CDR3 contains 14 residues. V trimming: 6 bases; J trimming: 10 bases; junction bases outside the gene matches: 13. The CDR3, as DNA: TGCGCCAGCAGTCCGGACAGGGACGTTTCTGCAGCTTTCTTT. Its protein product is CASSPDRDVSAAFF.

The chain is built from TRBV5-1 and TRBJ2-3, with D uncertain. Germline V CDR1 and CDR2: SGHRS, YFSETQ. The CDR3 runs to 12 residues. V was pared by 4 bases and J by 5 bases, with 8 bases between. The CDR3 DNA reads TGCGCCAGCAGCCTACCTGAAGATACGCAGTATTTT. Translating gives CASSLPEDTQYF.

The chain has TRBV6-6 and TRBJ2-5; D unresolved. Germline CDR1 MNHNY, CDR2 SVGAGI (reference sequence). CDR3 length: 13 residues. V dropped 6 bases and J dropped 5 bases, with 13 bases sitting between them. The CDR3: CASRGQDRETQYF. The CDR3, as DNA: TGTGCCAGCAGAGGCCAGGATAGGGAGACCCAGTACTTC.

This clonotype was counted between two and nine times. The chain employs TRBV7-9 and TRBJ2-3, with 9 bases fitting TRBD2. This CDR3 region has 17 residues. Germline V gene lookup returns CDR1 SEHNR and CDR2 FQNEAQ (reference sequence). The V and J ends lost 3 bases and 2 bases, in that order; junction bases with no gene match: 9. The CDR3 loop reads CASSLGIVAGDTDTQYF. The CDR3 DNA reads TGTGCCAGCAGCTTGGGGATCGTAGCGGGGGACACAGATACGCAGTATTTT.

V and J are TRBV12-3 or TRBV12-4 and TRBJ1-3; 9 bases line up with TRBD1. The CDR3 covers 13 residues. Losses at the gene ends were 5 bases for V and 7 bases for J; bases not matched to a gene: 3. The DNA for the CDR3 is TGTGCCAGCAGTGCGACAGGGGGTAACACCATATATTTT. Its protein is CASSATGGNTIYF.

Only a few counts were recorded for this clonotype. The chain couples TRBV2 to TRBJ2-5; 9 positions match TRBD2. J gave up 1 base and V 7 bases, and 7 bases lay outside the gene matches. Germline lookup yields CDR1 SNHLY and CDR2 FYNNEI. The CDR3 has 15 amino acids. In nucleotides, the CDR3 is TGTGCCAGCACCAGACTAGCGGCCCCCCAAGAGACCCAGTACTTC. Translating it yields CASTRLAAPQETQYF.

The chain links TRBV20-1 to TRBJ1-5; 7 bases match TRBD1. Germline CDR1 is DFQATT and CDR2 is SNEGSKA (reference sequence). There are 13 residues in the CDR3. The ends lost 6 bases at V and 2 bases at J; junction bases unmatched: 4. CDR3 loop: CSAQGGGNQPQHF. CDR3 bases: TGCAGTGCCCAGGGGGGTGGCAATCAGCCCCAGCATTTT.

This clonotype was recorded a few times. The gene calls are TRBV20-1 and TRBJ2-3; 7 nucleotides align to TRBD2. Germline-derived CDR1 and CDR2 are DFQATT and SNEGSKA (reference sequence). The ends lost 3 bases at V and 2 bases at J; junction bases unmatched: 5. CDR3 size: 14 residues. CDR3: CSASRGGNTDTQYF. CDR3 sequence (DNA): TGCAGTGCTAGTCGCGGGGGTAACACAGATACGCAGTATTTT.

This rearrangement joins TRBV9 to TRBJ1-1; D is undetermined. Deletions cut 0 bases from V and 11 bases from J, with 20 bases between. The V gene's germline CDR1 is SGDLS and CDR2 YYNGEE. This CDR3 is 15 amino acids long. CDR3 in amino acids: CASSVEAQAGGKAFF. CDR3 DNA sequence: TGTGCCAGCAGCGTAGAGGCCCAGGCGGGAGGGAAGGCTTTCTTT. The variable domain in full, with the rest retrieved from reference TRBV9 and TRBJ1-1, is DSGVTQTPKHLITATGQRVTLRCSPRSGDLSVYWYQQSLDQGLQFLIQYYNGEERAKGNILERFSAQQFPDLHSELNLSSLELGDSALYFCASSVEAQAGGKAFFGQGTRLTVV.

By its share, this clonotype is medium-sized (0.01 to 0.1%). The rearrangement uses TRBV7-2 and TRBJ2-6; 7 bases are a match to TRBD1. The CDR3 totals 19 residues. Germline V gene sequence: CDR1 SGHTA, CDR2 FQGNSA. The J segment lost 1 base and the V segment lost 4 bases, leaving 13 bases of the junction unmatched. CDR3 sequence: CASSSEGAGITSGANVLTF. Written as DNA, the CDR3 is TGTGCCAGCAGCTCAGAGGGGGCAGGGATCACTTCTGGGGCCAACGTCCTGACTTTC.

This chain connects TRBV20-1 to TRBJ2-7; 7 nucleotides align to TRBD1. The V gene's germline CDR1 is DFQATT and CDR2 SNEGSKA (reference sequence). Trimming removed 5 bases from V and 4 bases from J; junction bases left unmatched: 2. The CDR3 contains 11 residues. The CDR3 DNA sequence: TGCAGTGCTCGACAGGGATACGAGCAGTACGTC. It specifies CSARQGYEQYV.

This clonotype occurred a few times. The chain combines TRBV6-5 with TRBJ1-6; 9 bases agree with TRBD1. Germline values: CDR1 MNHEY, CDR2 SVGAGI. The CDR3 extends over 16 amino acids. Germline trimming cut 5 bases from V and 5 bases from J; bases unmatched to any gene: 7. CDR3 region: CASSPLQGADNSPLHF. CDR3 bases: TGTGCCAGCAGTCCCCTACAGGGGGCCGATAATTCACCCCTCCACTTT.

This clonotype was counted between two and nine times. In DNA, the CDR3 is TGTGCCAGCAGCGGGCCCTTGGGCGGGGTAACGCAGTATTTT. Protein sequence: CASSGPLGGVTQYF. J is TRBJ2-3 and V is TRBV6-2 or TRBV6-3; tentatively, D is TRBD2 (6 bases). CDR1 is MNHEY and CDR2 is SVGEGT in the germline V gene. V was shortened by 6 bases and J by 9 bases, with 19 bases between the two germline ends. The length of the CDR3 is 14 residues.

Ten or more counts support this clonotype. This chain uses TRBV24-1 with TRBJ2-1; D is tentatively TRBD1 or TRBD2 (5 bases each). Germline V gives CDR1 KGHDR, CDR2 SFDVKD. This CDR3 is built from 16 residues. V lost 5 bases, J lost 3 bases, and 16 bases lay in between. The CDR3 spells CATSGPGRRFYNEQFF. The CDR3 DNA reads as TGTGCCACCAGTGGACCGGGACGGCGCTTCTACAATGAGCAGTTCTTC.

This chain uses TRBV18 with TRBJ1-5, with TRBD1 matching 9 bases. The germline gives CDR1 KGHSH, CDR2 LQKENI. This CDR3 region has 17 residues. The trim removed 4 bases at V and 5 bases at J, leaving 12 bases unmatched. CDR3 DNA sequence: TGTGCCAGCTCACACCGTCCCGGGACAGGGTTGGATCAGCCCCAGCATTTT. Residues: CASSHRPGTGLDQPQHF.

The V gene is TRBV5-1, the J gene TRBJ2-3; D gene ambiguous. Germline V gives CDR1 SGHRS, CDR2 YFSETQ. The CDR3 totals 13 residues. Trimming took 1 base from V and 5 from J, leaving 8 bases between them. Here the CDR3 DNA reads TGCGCCAGCAGCTTGAGCTGGGAAGATACGCAGTATTTT. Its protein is CASSLSWEDTQYF.

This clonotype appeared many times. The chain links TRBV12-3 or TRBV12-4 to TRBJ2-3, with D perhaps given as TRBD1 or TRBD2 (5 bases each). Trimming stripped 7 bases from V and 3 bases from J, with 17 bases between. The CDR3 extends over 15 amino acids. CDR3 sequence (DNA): TGTGCCAGCAACCCGGGGCCAGCGGAGACAGATACGCAGTATTTT. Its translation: CASNPGPAETDTQYF.

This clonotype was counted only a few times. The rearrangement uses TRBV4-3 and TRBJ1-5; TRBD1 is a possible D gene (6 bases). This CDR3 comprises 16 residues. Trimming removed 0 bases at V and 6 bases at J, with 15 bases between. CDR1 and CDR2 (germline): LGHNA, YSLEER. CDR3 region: CASSQDYRARVQPQHF. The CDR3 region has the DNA TGCGCCAGCAGCCAAGATTACAGGGCTCGGGTTCAGCCCCAGCATTTT.

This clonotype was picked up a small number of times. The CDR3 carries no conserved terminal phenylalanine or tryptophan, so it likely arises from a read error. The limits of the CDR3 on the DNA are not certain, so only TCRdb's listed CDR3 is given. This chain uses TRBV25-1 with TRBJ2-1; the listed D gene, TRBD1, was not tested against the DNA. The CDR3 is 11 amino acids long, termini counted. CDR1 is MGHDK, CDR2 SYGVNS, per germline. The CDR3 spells CASSDPPNVPL.

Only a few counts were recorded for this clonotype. The CDR3 DNA is TGTGCCAGCAGCCAAAATGTGCGAGATACGCAGTATTTT. This codes for CASSQNVRDTQYF. The rearrangement links TRBV3-1 to TRBJ2-3; D gene unclear. CDR1 and CDR2 (germline): LGHDT, YNNKEL (reference sequence). There are 13 residues in the CDR3. V was clipped by 2 bases and J by 5 bases, with 8 bases between them.